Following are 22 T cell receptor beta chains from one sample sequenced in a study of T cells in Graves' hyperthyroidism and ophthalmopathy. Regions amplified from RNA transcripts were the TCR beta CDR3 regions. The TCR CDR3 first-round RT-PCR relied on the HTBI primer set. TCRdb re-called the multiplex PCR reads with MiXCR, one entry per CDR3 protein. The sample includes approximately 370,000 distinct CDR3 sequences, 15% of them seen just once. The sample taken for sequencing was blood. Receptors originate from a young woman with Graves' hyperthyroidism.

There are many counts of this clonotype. Here the CDR3 reads CASSPPGLDETQYF. For the CDR3, the DNA is TGTGCCAGCAGCCCACCGGGACTTGATGAGACCCAGTACTTC. The V and J genes are TRBV11-1 and TRBJ2-5; weak D call: TRBD2 (6 bases). Trimming pared 5 bases from V and 5 bases from J, leaving 15 bases between. Germline V gene sequence: CDR1 SGHAT, CDR2 FQDESV (reference sequence). The CDR3 runs to 14 residues.

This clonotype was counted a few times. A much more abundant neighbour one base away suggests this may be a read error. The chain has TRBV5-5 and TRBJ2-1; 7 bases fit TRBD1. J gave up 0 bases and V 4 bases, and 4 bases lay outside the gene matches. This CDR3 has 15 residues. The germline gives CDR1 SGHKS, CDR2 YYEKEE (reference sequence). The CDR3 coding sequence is TGTGCCAGCAGCATCCGGGACAGCTCCTACAATGAGCAGTTCTTC. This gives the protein CASSIRDSSYNEQFF.

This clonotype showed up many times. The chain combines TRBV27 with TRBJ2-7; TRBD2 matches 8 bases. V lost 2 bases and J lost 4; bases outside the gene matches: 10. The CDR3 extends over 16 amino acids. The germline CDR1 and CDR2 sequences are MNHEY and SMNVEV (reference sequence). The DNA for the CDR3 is TGTGCCAGCAGTTTAGCAACTAGCGGTAATCGTTACGAGCAGTACTTC. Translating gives CASSLATSGNRYEQYF.

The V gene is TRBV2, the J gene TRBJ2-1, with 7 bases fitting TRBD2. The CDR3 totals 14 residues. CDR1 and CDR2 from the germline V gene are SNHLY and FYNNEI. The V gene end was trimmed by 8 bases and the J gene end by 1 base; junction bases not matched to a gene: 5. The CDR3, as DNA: TGTGCCAGCGCGATTAGCGGGTCCTACAATGAGCAGTTCTTC. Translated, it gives CASAISGSYNEQFF.

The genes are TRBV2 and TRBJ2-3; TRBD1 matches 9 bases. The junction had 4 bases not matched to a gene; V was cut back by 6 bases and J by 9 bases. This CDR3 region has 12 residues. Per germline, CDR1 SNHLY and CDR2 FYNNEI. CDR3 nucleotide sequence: TGTGCCAGCAGGGACAGGGGTAGCACGCAGTATTTT. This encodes CASRDRGSTQYF.

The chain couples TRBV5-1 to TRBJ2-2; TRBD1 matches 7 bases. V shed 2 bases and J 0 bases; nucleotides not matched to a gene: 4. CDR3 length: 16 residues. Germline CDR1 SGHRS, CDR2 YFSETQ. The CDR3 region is CASSLSGQTNTGELFF. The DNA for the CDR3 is TGCGCCAGCAGCTTATCGGGACAGACGAACACCGGGGAGCTGTTTTTT.

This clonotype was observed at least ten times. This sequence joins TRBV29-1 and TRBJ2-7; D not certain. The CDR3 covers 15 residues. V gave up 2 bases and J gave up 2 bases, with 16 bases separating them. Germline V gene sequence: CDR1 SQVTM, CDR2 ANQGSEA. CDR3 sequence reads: CSVESTTEETYEQYF. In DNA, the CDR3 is TGCAGCGTTGAAAGTACTACCGAAGAGACCTACGAGCAGTACTTC.

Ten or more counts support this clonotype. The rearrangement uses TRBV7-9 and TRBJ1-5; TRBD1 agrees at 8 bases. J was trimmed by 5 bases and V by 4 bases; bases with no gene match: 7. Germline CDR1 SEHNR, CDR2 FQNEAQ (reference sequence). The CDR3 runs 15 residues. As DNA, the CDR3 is TGTGCCAGCAGCTCTGGACAGGGTTCCTATCAGCCCCAGCATTTT. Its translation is CASSSGQGSYQPQHF.

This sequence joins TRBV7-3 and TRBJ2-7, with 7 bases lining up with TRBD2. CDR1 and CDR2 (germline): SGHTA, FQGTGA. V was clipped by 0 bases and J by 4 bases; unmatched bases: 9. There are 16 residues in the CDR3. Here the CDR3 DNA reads TGTGCCAGCAGCTTAACTCCGGGTGCTAGCGGATACGAGCAGTACTTC. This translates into CASSLTPGASGYEQYF.

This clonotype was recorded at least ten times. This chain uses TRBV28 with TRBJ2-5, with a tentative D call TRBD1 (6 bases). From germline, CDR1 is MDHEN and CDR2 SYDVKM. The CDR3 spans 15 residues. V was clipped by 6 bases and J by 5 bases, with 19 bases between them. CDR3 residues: CASSPLGAEGETQYF. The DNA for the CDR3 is TGTGCCAGCAGCCCCTTGGGGGCAGAGGGGGAGACCCAGTACTTC.

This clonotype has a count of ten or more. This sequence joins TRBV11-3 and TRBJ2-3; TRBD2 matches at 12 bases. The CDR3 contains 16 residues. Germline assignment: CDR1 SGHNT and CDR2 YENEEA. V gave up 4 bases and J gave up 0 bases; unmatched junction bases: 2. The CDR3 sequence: CASSSGLAGSTDTQYF. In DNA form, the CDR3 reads TGTGCCAGCAGCTCGGGACTAGCGGGCAGCACAGATACGCAGTATTTT.

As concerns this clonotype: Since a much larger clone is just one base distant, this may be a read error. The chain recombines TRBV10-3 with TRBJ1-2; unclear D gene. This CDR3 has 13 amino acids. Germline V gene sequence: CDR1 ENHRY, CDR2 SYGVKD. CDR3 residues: CATSDGVDYGYTF. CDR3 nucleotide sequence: TGTGCCACCAGTGACGGGGTTGACTATGGCTACACCTTC.

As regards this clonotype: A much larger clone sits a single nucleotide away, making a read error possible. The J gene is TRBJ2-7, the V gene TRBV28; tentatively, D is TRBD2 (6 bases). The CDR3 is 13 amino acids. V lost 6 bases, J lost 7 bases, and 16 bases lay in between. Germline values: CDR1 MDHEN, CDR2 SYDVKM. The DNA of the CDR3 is TGTGCCAGCAGCCCCACTAGCCAGGCTGAGCAGTACTTC. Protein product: CASSPTSQAEQYF.

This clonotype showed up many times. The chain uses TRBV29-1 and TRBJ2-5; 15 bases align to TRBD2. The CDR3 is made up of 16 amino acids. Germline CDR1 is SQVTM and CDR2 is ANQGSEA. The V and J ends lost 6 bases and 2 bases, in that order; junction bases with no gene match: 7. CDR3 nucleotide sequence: TGCAGCGTCGCGGGACTAGCGGGAGGCGGGCAAGAGACCCAGTACTTC. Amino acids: CSVAGLAGGGQETQYF.

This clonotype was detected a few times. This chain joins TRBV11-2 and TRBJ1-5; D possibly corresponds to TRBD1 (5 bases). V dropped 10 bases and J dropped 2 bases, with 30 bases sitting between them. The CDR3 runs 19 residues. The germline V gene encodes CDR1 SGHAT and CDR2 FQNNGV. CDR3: CANSFLGTESPRGNQPQHF. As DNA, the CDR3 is TGTGCCAATTCCTTTCTTGGGACGGAATCCCCTCGCGGCAATCAGCCCCAGCATTTT.

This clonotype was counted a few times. In DNA form, the CDR3 reads TGTGCCAGCAGTCCAGAACAGGGGGGGGACACTGAAGCTTTCTTT. It specifies CASSPEQGGDTEAFF. The V gene is TRBV6-1, the J gene TRBJ1-1; 8 nucleotides agree with TRBD1. This CDR3 contains 15 residues. CDR1 is MNHNS, CDR2 SASEGT, per germline. J lost 3 bases, V lost 5 bases, and 8 bases had no gene match.

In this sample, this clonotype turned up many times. CDR3 in amino acids: CASSYRQGANYGYTF. Here the CDR3 DNA reads TGTGCCAGCAGTTACAGACAGGGGGCTAACTATGGCTACACCTTC. The chain is built from TRBV28 and TRBJ1-2; 9 nucleotides line up with TRBD1. Per the germline V gene, CDR1 is MDHEN and CDR2 is SYDVKM. The CDR3 is 15 residues long. The trim removed 4 bases at V and 0 bases at J, leaving 3 bases unmatched.

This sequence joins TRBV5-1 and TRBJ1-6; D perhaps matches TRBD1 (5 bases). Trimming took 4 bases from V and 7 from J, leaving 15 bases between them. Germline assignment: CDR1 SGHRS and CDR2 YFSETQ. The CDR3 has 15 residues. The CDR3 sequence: CASSRWGDRNSPLHF. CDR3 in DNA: TGCGCCAGCAGCCGTTGGGGGGACCGAAATTCACCCCTCCACTTT.

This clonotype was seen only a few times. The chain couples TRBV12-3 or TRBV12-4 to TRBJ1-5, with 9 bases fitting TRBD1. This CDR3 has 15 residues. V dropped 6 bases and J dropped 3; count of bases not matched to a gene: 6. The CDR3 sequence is CASRQGAGVNQPQHF. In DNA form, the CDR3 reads TGTGCCAGCAGACAGGGGGCAGGGGTCAATCAGCCCCAGCATTTT.

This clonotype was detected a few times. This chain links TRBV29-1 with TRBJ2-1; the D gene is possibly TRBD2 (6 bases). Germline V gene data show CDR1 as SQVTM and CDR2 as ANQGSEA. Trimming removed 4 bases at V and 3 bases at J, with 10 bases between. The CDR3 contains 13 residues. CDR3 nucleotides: TGCAGCGTTGTTGGGGGGAGCTACAATGAGCAGTTCTTC. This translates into CSVVGGSYNEQFF.

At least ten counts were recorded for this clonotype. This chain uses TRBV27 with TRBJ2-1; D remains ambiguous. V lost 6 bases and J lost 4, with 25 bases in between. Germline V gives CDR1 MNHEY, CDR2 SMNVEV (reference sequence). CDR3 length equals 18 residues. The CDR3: CASRGSRTPRIFYNEQFF. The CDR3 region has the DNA TGTGCCAGCAGGGGAAGTAGGACCCCCCGGATATTTTACAATGAGCAGTTCTTC.

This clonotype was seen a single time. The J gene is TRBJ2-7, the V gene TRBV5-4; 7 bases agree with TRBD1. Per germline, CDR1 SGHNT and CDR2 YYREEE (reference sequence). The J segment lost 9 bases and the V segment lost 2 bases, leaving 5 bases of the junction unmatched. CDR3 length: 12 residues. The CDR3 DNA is TGTGCCAGCAGCTTAGATTACAGGGGGCAGTACTTC. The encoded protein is CASSLDYRGQYF.